Listed here are 2 T cell receptor beta chains from one sample, sequenced in a study of lymphopenia after photon versus proton radiotherapy. TCRdb's table, derived via immunoSEQ multiplex PCR, lists solely in-frame clones and lacks some. The sample includes around 70,000 clones, approximately 91% of them seen just once. Sequences were derived from peripheral blood, sampled from a patient treated with photon-based radiotherapy. Receptor source: a woman aged 70 to 79 with pancreatic cancer.

The V call is TRBV9, the J call TRBJ2-2, with TRBD1 matching over 8 bases. With 2 bases clipped from V and 7 bases from J, the junction kept 4 bases outside the gene matches. CDR1 is SGDLS, CDR2 YYNGEE, per germline. The CDR3 runs to 14 residues. CDR3 region: CASSVRQGFGELFF. The DNA of the CDR3 is TGTGCCAGCAGCGTGCGACAGGGGTTCGGGGAGCTGTTTTTT.

This sequence joins TRBV4-2 and TRBJ2-3; 12 nucleotides line up with TRBD2. Germline CDR1 LGHNA, CDR2 YNFKEQ. CDR3 length: 19 residues. V shed 0 bases and J 2 bases; nucleotides not matched to a gene: 9. This chain's CDR3 is CASSQDFFLAGGSTDTQYF. CDR3 nucleotides: TGTGCCAGCAGCCAAGATTTTTTCCTAGCGGGAGGGTCCACAGATACGCAGTATTTT.